This T cell receptor (beta chain) was retrieved from a study of cytomegalovirus exposure and HLA in healthy donors. Study-level results: Most TCR sequences were uncommon, yet certain public TCRs appeared in many donors. Cytomegalovirus-associated status was assigned to about 170 TCR beta chains. Later, an analysis found that TCR clusters from the first cohort tended to co-occur in the roughly 110 validation repertoires.

As for this clone: As yet, its antigen is unknown.

V lost 4 bases, J lost 3 bases, and 7 bases lay in between. Germline values: CDR1 SGHTA, CDR2 FQGTGA. The CDR3 totals 13 residues. Sequencing used immunoSEQ multiplex PCR; TCRdb keeps in-frame clones, though not all of them. Among 100,000 to 150,000 clones listed, roughly 95% were seen once. The specimen sequenced was PBMCs. The receptor's source is a man aged 18 to 29 in good health and CMV-seronegative. V usage is TRBV7-3 and J usage is TRBJ1-3; tentative D call: TRBD1 (5 bases). The CDR3 loop reads CASSWGDGNTIYF. The DNA for the CDR3 is TGTGCCAGCAGCTGGGGCGATGGAAACACCATATATTTT.